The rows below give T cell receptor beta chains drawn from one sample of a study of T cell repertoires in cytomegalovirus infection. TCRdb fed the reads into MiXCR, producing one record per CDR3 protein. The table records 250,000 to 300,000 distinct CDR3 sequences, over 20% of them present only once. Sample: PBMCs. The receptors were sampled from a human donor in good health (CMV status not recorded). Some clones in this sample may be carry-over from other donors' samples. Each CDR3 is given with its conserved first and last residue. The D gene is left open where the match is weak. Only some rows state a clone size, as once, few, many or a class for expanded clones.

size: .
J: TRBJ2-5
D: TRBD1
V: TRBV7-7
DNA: TGTGCTAGCAGCCCCCGCAGGGGGCTCGGCGAGACCCAGTACTTC
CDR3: CASSPRRGLGETQYF

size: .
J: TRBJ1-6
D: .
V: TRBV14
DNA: TGTGCCAGCAGCCAAAGTAATAATTCACCCCTCCACTTT
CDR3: CASSQSNNSPLHF

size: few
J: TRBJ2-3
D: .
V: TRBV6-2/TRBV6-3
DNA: TGTGCCAGCAGCCCCGAGGGGAGCACAGATACGCAGTATTTT
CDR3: CASSPEGSTDTQYF

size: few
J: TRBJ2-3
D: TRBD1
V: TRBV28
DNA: TGTGCCAGCAGTTTATATGCATCCGGGGGACAGGGGGGACGAACGCAGTATTTT
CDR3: CASSLYASGGQGGRTQYF

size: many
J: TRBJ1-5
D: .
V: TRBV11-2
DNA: TGTGCCAGCAGCTTAGACAGTAACAATCAGCCCCAGCATTTT
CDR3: CASSLDSNNQPQHF

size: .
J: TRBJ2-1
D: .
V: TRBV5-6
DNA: TGTGCCAGCAGCTTTGTACTTAATGAGCAGTTCTTC
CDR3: CASSFVLNEQFF

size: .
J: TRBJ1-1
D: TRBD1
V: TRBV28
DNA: TGTGCCAGCAGCGACGGACAGGGAGTTTCACACCCCTTGACGCCTTTCTTT
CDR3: CASSDGQGVSHPLTPFF

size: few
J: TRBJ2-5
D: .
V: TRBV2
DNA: TGTGCCAGCACAGTCTACGCACAAGAGACCCAGTACTTC
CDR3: CASTVYAQETQYF

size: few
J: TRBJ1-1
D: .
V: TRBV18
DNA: TGTGCCAGCTCAGATTCCAGGGACACTGAAGCTTTCTTT
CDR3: CASSDSRDTEAFF

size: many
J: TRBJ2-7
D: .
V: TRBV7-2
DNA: TGTGCCAGCAGCTTAGATGACGGCGCCTACGAGCAGTACTTC
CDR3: CASSLDDGAYEQYF

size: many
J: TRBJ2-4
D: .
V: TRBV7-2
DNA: TGTGCCAGCACCCCCCCCGGCGGAACCTTTGACATTCAGTACTTC
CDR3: CASTPPGGTFDIQYF

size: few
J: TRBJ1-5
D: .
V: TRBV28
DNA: TGTGCCAGCAGTCCCCTGTGGACTCAGGGTAGAAATCAGCCCCAGCATTTT
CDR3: CASSPLWTQGRNQPQHF

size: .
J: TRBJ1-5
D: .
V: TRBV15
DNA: TGTGCCACCAGCAGAGATAGAAGTTCGACTCAGCCCCAGCATTTT
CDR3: CATSRDRSSTQPQHF

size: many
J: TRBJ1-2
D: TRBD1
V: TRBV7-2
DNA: TGTGCCAGCAGCCTTAAGATCCCCACCCGACAGGGGACCTATGGCTACACCTTC
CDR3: CASSLKIPTRQGTYGYTF

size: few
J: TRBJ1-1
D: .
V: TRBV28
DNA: TGTGCCAGCACCCTTGGGGGACAGAACACTGAAGCTTTCTTT
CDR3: CASTLGGQNTEAFF

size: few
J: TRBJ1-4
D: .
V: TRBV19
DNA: TGTGCCAGTAGTGAACAGGGAGGCCTGGATGAAAAACTGTTTTTT
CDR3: CASSEQGGLDEKLFF

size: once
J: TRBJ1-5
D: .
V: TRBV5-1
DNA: TGCGCCAGTTCACCAGACCCCCTTAGCAATCAGCCCCAGCATTTT
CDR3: CASSPDPLSNQPQHF

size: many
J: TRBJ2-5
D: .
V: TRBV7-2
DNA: TGTGCCAGCAGCTTAAGCGGGACACCTAAAGAGACCCAGTACTTC
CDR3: CASSLSGTPKETQYF

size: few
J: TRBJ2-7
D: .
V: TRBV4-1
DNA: TGCGCCAGCAGCCTACAGCCCTCACAGGGATACGAGCAGTACTTC
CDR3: CASSLQPSQGYEQYF

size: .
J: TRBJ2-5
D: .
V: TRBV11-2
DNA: TGTGCCAGCAGCTTAGCTGCGCGATCGGAGACCCAGTACTTC
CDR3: CASSLAARSETQYF

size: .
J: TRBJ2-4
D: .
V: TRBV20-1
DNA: TGCAGTGCTAGTCGGGGAGCGGGAAACATTCAGTACTTC
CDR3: CSASRGAGNIQYF

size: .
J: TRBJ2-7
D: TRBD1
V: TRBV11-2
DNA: TGTGCCAGCAGCACCATAAGAAACAGGGGGTTCTACGAGCAGTACTTC
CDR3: CASSTIRNRGFYEQYF

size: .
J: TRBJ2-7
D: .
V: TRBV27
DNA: TGTGCCAGCAGTTTAAGGCGTCCTAGCAGCGAGCAGTACTTC
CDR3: CASSLRRPSSEQYF

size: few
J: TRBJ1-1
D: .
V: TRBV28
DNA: TGTGCCAGCAGGTTACACACTGAAGCTTTCTTT
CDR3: CASRLHTEAFF

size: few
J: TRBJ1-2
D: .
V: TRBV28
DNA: TGTGCCAGCCAACTCAAGACCTATGGCTACACCTTC
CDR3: CASQLKTYGYTF

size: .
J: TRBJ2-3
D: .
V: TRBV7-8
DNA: TGTGCCAGCAGCTTTGGTGGAGGGGGCACAGATACGCAGTATTTT
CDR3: CASSFGGGGTDTQYF

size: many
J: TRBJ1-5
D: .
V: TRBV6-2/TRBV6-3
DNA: TGTGCCAGCAGTTACGACGGTCAGCCCCAGCATTTT
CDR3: CASSYDGQPQHF